This T cell receptor beta chain originates from a study of T cell repertoires in cytomegalovirus infection. Study-wide points: Adding up the frequency of public TCR beta families identified people who carried CMV plus the relevant HLA. HLA-C-restricted CMV clonotypes gave the most frequent clonotype in two of eight donors.

This clonotype was observed many times. Antigen: not known. From the reads, TCRdb called clonotypes with MiXCR, one entry per CDR3 protein. Altogether 650,000 to 900,000 distinct CDR3 sequences are present, approximately 29% being singletons, with the ten largest covering 12%. The input for sequencing was cultured CD8+ T cells from PBMCs, taken from culture after CMV antigen stimulation. The sequence derives from a human donor in good health (CMV status not recorded). Some clones in this sample may be carry-over from other donors' samples.

The CDR3 protein is CASSWTGTDTQYF. Here the CDR3 DNA reads TGTGCCAGCAGCTGGACTGGCACAGATACGCAGTATTTT. J is TRBJ2-3 and V is TRBV7-2; a weak D match, TRBD2 (5 bases). Germline V gene lookup returns CDR1 SGHTA and CDR2 FQGNSA. Trimming left V 4 bases short and J 1 base short, with 6 bases between. This CDR3 has 13 residues.